These 26 T cell receptor beta chains came from one sample sequenced in a study of CD8 T cells in ankylosing spondylitis. A single record per CDR3 protein comes from TCRdb applying MiXCR to the 5' RACE reads. The sample has approximately 290,000 distinct CDR3 sequences, about a fifth seen once. Sequencing was carried out using blood, either unsorted or a sorted T cell fraction (not recorded which). The source of these receptors is a female donor with ankylosing spondylitis or in good health (not recorded which).

This chain links TRBV29-1 with TRBJ2-3; D perhaps matches TRBD2 (6 bases). Trimming stripped 3 bases from V and 3 bases from J, with 16 bases between. This CDR3 is built from 15 residues. Germline V gene lookup returns CDR1 SQVTM and CDR2 ANQGSEA. The chain's CDR3 is CSVDGGAVRTDTQYF. Here the CDR3 DNA reads TGCAGCGTTGATGGAGGGGCTGTCCGTACAGATACGCAGTATTTT.

In this sample, this clonotype turned up a few times. V usage is TRBV4-3 and J usage is TRBJ2-7; 7 bases fit TRBD2. The trim removed 1 base at V and 5 bases at J, leaving 8 bases unmatched. This CDR3 has 15 residues. Germline V gene data show CDR1 as LGHNA and CDR2 as YSLEER. CDR3 in amino acids: CASSQVLGGANEQYF. DNA of the CDR3: TGCGCCAGCAGCCAAGTGTTGGGAGGGGCTAACGAGCAGTACTTC.

This clonotype has a handful of counts. The CDR3 bases are TGTGCCAGCAGTTTCGACAGGGCCTATCAGCCCCAGCATTTT. Translated, it gives CASSFDRAYQPQHF. This chain joins TRBV12-3 or TRBV12-4 and TRBJ1-5; 7 positions match TRBD1. V lost 3 bases to trimming and J lost 5 bases; unmatched junction nucleotides: 4. This CDR3 is built from 14 residues.

The gene calls are TRBV30 and TRBJ1-2; unclear D gene. The germline V and J ends were trimmed by 0 bases and 1 base, with 18 bases remaining between them. The CDR3 length is 17 residues. Germline loops: CDR1 GTSNPN, CDR2 SVGIG (reference sequence). The CDR3 here is CAWSVGNPSGVNYGYTF. The CDR3 DNA sequence: TGTGCCTGGAGTGTAGGGAACCCCAGCGGCGTTAACTATGGCTACACCTTC.

This rearrangement joins TRBV9 to TRBJ2-2, with 11 bases matching TRBD2. Looked up from germline, CDR1 is SGDLS and CDR2 is YYNGEE. J was trimmed by 1 base and V by 4 bases; bases with no gene match: 9. The CDR3 extends over 18 amino acids. CDR3 in amino acids: CASSFQTGTSGNTGELFF. The CDR3, as DNA: TGTGCCAGCAGCTTTCAAACCGGGACTAGCGGGAACACCGGGGAGCTGTTTTTT.

This clonotype was detected only a few times. The CDR3 protein is CASSFSGTSTGEQFF. CDR3 DNA sequence: TGTGCCAGCAGCTTCAGCGGGACTAGCACGGGTGAGCAGTTCTTC. V usage is TRBV11-3 and J usage is TRBJ2-1; 9 bases agree with TRBD2. With V trimmed by 3 bases and J by 9 bases, 9 bases remained unmatched. This CDR3 is 15 amino acids long. In germline, CDR1 is SGHNT, CDR2 YENEEA.

The sample holds many counts of this clonotype. As DNA, the CDR3 is TGTGCCAGCTCCTTTGCGGGACCTGAAGCTTTCTTT. It specifies CASSFAGPEAFF. The gene calls are TRBV12-3 or TRBV12-4 and TRBJ1-1; TRBD1 might be the D (5 bases). There are 12 residues in the CDR3. Trimming took off 8 bases at V and 6 bases at J, with 13 bases between the two ends.

This clonotype was picked up many times. This sequence joins TRBV10-3 and TRBJ2-1; D is ambiguous. From germline, CDR1 is ENHRY and CDR2 SYGVKD. The CDR3 totals 13 residues. V lost 11 bases and J lost 4, with 15 bases in between. The CDR3: CASQGLDYNEQFF. The CDR3 DNA reads as TGTGCCTCCCAAGGGCTCGATTACAATGAGCAGTTCTTC.

This chain uses TRBV28 with TRBJ1-5, with TRBD1 identical over 11 bases. V lost 3 bases and J lost 7; bases outside the gene matches: 5. CDR1 and CDR2 from the germline V gene are MDHEN and SYDVKM. This CDR3 spans 15 amino acids. The CDR3 here is CASSLRTGGEQPQHF. CDR3 in DNA: TGTGCCAGCAGTTTGAGGACAGGGGGCGAGCAGCCCCAGCATTTT.

This clonotype was counted between two and nine times. The V gene is TRBV27, the J gene TRBJ2-7; either TRBD1 or TRBD2 may supply D (6 bases each). V lost 0 bases and J 3 bases, leaving 15 bases between the germline ends. The CDR3 runs 16 residues. Germline-derived CDR1 and CDR2 are MNHEY and SMNVEV (reference sequence). Here the CDR3 DNA reads TGTGCCAGCAGTTTATCAAGGGGGGATGTTGGCTACGAGCAGTACTTC. Protein sequence: CASSLSRGDVGYEQYF.

The gene calls are TRBV19 and TRBJ1-1, with TRBD1 identical over 7 bases. V lost 10 bases to trimming and J lost 10 bases; unmatched junction nucleotides: 18. The CDR3 runs 14 residues. The germline V gene encodes CDR1 LNHDA and CDR2 SQIVND (reference sequence). CDR3 sequence reads: CATRYRGGVDVAFF. DNA of the CDR3: TGTGCCACGCGATACAGGGGAGGTGTTGACGTAGCTTTCTTT.

This chain uses TRBV29-1 with TRBJ2-3, with a weak D call TRBD1 (5 bases). The V end lost 6 bases, the J end lost 0 bases, and 13 bases lay between the germline ends. This CDR3 comprises 14 residues. CDR1 and CDR2 (germline): SQVTM, ANQGSEA. Here the CDR3 reads CSVDGRASTDTQYF. DNA of the CDR3: TGCAGCGTCGACGGCAGGGCCAGCACAGATACGCAGTATTTT.

V is TRBV11-1 and J is TRBJ2-1; 13 positions match TRBD2. This CDR3 spans 21 amino acids. J lost 0 bases, V lost 5 bases, and 16 bases had no gene match. Looked up from germline, CDR1 is SGHAT and CDR2 is FQDESV (reference sequence). DNA of the CDR3: TGTGCCAGCAGCCCGGGGAGACTAGCGGGAGGTCCGTTGAGCTCCTACAATGAGCAGTTCTTC. It specifies CASSPGRLAGGPLSSYNEQFF.

This clonotype was observed a few times. The J gene is TRBJ2-3, the V gene TRBV20-1; 8 bases map to TRBD1. CDR1 and CDR2 from the germline V gene are DFQATT and SNEGSKA (reference sequence). The CDR3 contains 14 residues. With V trimmed by 3 bases and J by 4 bases, 6 bases remained unmatched. The CDR3 loop is CSARMGGQADTQYF. The CDR3 DNA reads TGCAGTGCTAGGATGGGGGGACAGGCAGATACGCAGTATTTT.

This clonotype was found many times. The CDR3 sequence is CASTENTEAFF. In DNA form, the CDR3 reads TGCGCCAGCACGGAGAACACTGAAGCTTTCTTT. The chain has TRBV5-1 and TRBJ1-1; D gene unclear. Trimming removed 6 bases from V and 1 base from J, with 4 bases in between. CDR3 length: 11 residues. Germline lookup yields CDR1 SGHRS and CDR2 YFSETQ.

Only a few counts were recorded for this clonotype. The gene calls are TRBV20-1 and TRBJ2-5, with 7 bases identical to TRBD1. Germline-derived CDR1 and CDR2 are DFQATT and SNEGSKA (reference sequence). V gave up 3 bases and J gave up 2 bases; unmatched junction bases: 3. The CDR3 runs 13 residues. The CDR3 region is CSARGQRQETQYF. CDR3 nucleotides: TGCAGTGCTAGGGGACAGCGACAAGAGACCCAGTACTTC.

This clonotype was counted only a few times. The chain joins TRBV14 to TRBJ1-1; no clear D gene. In germline, CDR1 is SGHDN, CDR2 FVKESK. This CDR3 is built from 13 residues. Trimming took 4 bases from V and 4 from J, leaving 10 bases between them. The CDR3 coding sequence is TGTGCCAGCAGCCGGAAGTCTAGCACTGAAGCTTTCTTT. Translated, it gives CASSRKSSTEAFF.

DNA for the CDR3: TGTGCCAGCAGTTACGCCTCGCTGAGCGGGAGTCTAGGCGGGGAGCTGTTTTTT. Protein sequence: CASSYASLSGSLGGELFF. V usage is TRBV6-5 and J usage is TRBJ2-2; the match to TRBD2 covers 8 bases. Trimming at V came to 2 bases and at J to 7 bases, leaving 15 bases not matched to a gene. Germline lookup yields CDR1 MNHEY and CDR2 SVGAGI. This CDR3 has 18 residues.

V is TRBV5-1 and J is TRBJ2-5; 8 nucleotides line up with TRBD2. V shed 5 bases and J 3 bases; nucleotides not matched to a gene: 6. CDR3 size: 14 residues. CDR1 and CDR2 from the germline V gene are SGHRS and YFSETQ. The CDR3 protein is CASSAGGYEETQYF. The CDR3 region has the DNA TGCGCCAGCAGTGCGGGGGGTTACGAAGAGACCCAGTACTTC.

The chain recombines TRBV20-1 with TRBJ1-2; D remains ambiguous. Germline V gene sequence: CDR1 DFQATT, CDR2 SNEGSKA (reference sequence). V lost 3 bases to trimming and J lost 2 bases, with 10 bases between them. The CDR3 extends over 13 amino acids. The CDR3 coding sequence is TGCAGTGCTAGCTCGGGGTCCAACTATGGCTACACCTTC. Its protein is CSASSGSNYGYTF.

The V call is TRBV4-3, the J call TRBJ2-7, with D possibly matching TRBD2 (5 bases). V lost 4 bases and J lost 5, with 18 bases in between. The CDR3 contains 15 residues. The germline V gene has CDR1 LGHNA and CDR2 YSLEER. The CDR3: CASSRVVGGRDEQYF. The DNA of the CDR3 is TGCGCCAGCAGCCGAGTCGTGGGTGGGCGGGACGAGCAGTACTTC.

In its sample, this clonotype was seen a few times. This chain links TRBV29-1 with TRBJ2-1; TRBD2 is a possible D gene (6 bases). The CDR3 sequence is 16 residues long. The germline V and J ends were trimmed by 6 bases and 6 bases, with 24 bases remaining between them. Germline V gene lookup returns CDR1 SQVTM and CDR2 ANQGSEA. The chain's CDR3 is CSVEGYPGDSPNEQFF. CDR3 nucleotide sequence: TGCAGCGTCGAGGGGTATCCGGGGGACTCCCCCAATGAGCAGTTCTTC.

The chain couples TRBV3-1 to TRBJ2-3, with D perhaps TRBD2 (5 bases). The V gene lost 4 bases and the J gene lost 0 bases, with 8 bases spanning the gap. Germline CDR1 is LGHDT and CDR2 is YNNKEL (reference sequence). The CDR3 extends over 14 amino acids. The CDR3 protein is CASSRLASTDTQYF. The DNA of the CDR3 is TGTGCCAGCAGCCGGCTAGCTAGCACAGATACGCAGTATTTT.

V is TRBV12-3 or TRBV12-4 and J is TRBJ1-2; a weak D match, TRBD1 (5 bases). Trimming took off 3 bases at V and 6 bases at J, with 17 bases between the two ends. The CDR3 covers 15 residues. CDR3 nucleotides: TGTGCCAGCAGTTTCGACGGGGGGACCGGTGATGGCTACACCTTC. It translates to CASSFDGGTGDGYTF.

This clonotype showed up just a few times. The rearrangement uses TRBV5-1 and TRBJ2-7; D may be TRBD2 (6 bases). CDR1 SGHRS and CDR2 YFSETQ come from the germline V gene. This CDR3 is built from 17 residues. The V gene lost 5 bases and the J gene lost 6 bases, with 27 bases spanning the gap. CDR3 sequence (DNA): TGCGCCAGCAGTCCTTGGCGGGGCGGGTATGTTCGAGGCGAGCAGTACTTC. Translating it yields CASSPWRGGYVRGEQYF.

This clonotype has a handful of counts. The rearrangement links TRBV24-1 to TRBJ2-1; no clear D. Between the trimmed V and J ends, which lost 5 bases and 9 bases, there was a span of 7 bases. CDR1 and CDR2 from the germline V gene are KGHDR and SFDVKD. The CDR3 has 11 residues. The CDR3 coding sequence is TGTGCCACCAGTGGGGGAACTGAGCAGTTCTTC. It yields the protein CATSGGTEQFF.